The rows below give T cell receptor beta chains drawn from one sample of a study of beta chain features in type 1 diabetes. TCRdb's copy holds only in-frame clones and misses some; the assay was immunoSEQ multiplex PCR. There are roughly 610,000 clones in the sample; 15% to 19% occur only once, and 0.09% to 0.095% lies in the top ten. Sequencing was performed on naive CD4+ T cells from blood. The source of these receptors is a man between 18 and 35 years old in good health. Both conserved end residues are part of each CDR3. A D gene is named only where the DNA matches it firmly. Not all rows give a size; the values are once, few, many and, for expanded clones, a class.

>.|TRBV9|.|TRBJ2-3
TGTGCCAGCAATGCCGGTCCTGAAGGGAATACGCAGTATTTT
CASNAGPEGNTQYF
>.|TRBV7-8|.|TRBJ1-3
TGTGCCAGCAGCTCCGGACTCGGAAACACCATATATTTT
CASSSGLGNTIYF
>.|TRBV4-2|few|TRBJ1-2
TGTGCCAGCAGCCAAGGGTACCTTAGGGGTCACTATGGCTACACCTTC
CASSQGYLRGHYGYTF
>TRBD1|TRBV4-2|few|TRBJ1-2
TGTGCCAGCAGCCAGGGACAGGGGAGCTATGGCTACACCTTC
CASSQGQGSYGYTF
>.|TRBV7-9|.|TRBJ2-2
TGTGCCAGCAGCCGGGTGGCCGGGGAGCTGTTTTTT
CASSRVAGELFF
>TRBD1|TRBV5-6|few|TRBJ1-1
TGTGCCAGCAGCCGACAGGGTGCGACTGAAGCTTTCTTT
CASSRQGATEAFF
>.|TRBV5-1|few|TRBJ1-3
TGCGCCAGCAGTCTTGGCAGTAGCTCTGGAAACACCATATATTTT
CASSLGSSSGNTIYF
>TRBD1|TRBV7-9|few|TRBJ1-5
TGTGCCAGCAGCTTAGCGGTGGGACAGGGGCATCGGCAGCCCCAGCATTTT
CASSLAVGQGHRQPQHF
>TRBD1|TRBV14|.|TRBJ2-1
TGTGCCAGCAGCCAACGGGACAGGGCGTACAATGAGCAGTTCTTC
CASSQRDRAYNEQFF
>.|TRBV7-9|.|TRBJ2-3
TGTGCCAGCAGCTTTGCCCCCCCAGGGAACACAGATACGCAGTATTTT
CASSFAPPGNTDTQYF
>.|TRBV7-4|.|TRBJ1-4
TGTGCCAGCAGCCCAGGACTTGCAACTAATGAAAAACTGTTTTTT
CASSPGLATNEKLFF
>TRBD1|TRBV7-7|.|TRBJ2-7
TGTGCCAGCAGCTTATCGGCAGGGGGCTACGAGCAGTACTTC
CASSLSAGGYEQYF
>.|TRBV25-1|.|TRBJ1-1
TGTGCCAGCAGTGATTTTGGCAGTAGGAACACTGAAGCTTTCTTT
CASSDFGSRNTEAFF
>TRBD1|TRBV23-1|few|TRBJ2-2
TGCGCCAGCAGTCAATCGCAGGGACAGGGGGGAACCGGGGAGCTGTTTTTT
CASSQSQGQGGTGELFF
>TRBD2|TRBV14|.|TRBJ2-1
TGTGCCAGCAGCCAAGAATGGGCTAGCGGGGTCAATGAGCAGTTCTTC
CASSQEWASGVNEQFF
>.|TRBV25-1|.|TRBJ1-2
TGTGCCAGCAGTGAGAACAGCAACTATGGCTACACCTTC
CASSENSNYGYTF
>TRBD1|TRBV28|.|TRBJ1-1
TGTGCCAGCAGTTTGTCCTTCGGACAGGGGGACACTGAAGCTTTCTTT
CASSLSFGQGDTEAFF
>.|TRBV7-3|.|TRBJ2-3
TGTGCCAGCAGCGCCGATGAGCTGGGGCTAACAGATACGCAGTATTTT
CASSADELGLTDTQYF
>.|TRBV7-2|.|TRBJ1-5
TGTGCCAGCAGCTTCAGGGCCAATCAGCCCCAGCATTTT
CASSFRANQPQHF
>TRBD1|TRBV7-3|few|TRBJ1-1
TGTGCCAGCAGCCCCCAGGACAGGGGTGAAGCTTTCTTT
CASSPQDRGEAFF
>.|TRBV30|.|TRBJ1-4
TGTGCCTGGAGTGTAAGTCGGGCAGGAGAGCCTAATTGGGAAAAACTGTTTTTT
CAWSVSRAGEPNWEKLFF
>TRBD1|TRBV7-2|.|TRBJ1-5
TGTGCCAGCGGTCCGGACAGGGCAGGCAATCAGCCCCAGCATTTT
CASGPDRAGNQPQHF
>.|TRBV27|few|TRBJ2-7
TGTGCCAGCAGTTTGCAGGGGTACGAGCAGTACTTC
CASSLQGYEQYF
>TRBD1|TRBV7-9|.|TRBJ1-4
TGTGCCAGCAGCATGACAGGGGCCGAAACTAATGAAAAACTGTTTTTT
CASSMTGAETNEKLFF
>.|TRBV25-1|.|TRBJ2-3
TGTGCCAGCAGTGTCGACCGAGATACGCAGTATTTT
CASSVDRDTQYF
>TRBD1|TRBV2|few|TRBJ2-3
TGTGCCAGCAGTTTCCCGGGACAGAGCACAGATACGCAGTATTTT
CASSFPGQSTDTQYF
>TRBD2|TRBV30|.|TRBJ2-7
TGTGCCTGGGGATTCGGGGGGTCATCCTACGAGCAGTACTTC
CAWGFGGSSYEQYF
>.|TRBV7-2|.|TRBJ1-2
TGTGCCAGCAGCCCGATGGGCAGCTATGGCTACACCTTC
CASSPMGSYGYTF
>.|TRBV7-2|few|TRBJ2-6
TGTGCCAGCAGGAGGACGGAACCCAACGTCCTGACTTTC
CASRRTEPNVLTF
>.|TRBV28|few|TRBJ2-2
TGTGCCAGCAGCCGTCCCCCTCGGGGGCCGCGGACCGGGGAGCTGTTTTTT
CASSRPPRGPRTGELFF
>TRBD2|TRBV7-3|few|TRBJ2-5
TGTGCCAGCAGCTATCAGCGGGGGGAGACCCAGTACTTC
CASSYQRGETQYF
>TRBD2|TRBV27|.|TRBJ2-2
TGTGCCAGCAGTTTAAGAGAGGTAGCGGGGGACACCGGGGAGCTGTTTTTT
CASSLREVAGDTGELFF
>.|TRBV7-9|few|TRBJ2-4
TGTGCCAGCAGTCCTCCACAGGATCTAGCCAAAAACATTCAGTACTTC
CASSPPQDLAKNIQYF
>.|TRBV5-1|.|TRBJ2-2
TGCGCCAGCAGCTTAGAGGCGAACACCGGGGAGCTGTTTTTT
CASSLEANTGELFF